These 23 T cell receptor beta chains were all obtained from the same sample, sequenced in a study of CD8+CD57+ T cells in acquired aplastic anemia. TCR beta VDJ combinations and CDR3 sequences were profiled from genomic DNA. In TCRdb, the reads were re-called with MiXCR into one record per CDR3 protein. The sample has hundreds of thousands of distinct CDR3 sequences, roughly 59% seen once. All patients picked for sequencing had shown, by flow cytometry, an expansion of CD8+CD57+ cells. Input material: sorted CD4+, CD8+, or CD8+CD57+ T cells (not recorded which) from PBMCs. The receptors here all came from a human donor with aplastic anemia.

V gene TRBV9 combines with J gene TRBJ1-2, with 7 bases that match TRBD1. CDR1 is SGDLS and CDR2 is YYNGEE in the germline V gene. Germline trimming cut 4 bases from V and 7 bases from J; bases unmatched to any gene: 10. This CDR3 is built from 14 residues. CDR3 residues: CASSQPNRGGGYTF. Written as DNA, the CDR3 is TGTGCCAGCAGCCAACCCAACAGGGGAGGTGGCTACACCTTC.

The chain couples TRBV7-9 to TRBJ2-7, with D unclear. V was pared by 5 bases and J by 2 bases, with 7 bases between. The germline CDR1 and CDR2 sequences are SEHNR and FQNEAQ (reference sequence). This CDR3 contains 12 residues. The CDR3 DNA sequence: TGTGCCAGCAGCCAAACCGCCTACGAGCAGTACTTC. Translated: CASSQTAYEQYF.

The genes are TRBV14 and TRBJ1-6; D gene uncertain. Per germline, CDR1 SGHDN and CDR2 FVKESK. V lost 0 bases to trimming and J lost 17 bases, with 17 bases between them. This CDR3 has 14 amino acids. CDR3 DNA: TGTGCCAGCAGCCAAGATCGAGCTGGAGCCAACGTCCACTTT. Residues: CASSQDRAGANVHF.

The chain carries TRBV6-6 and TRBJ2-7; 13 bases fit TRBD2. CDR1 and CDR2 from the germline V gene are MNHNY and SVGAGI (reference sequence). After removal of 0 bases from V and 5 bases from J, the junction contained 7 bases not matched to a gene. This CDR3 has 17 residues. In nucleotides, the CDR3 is TGTGCCAGCAGTTACTCCGGACTAGCGGGAGTGTCCCACGAGCAGTACTTC. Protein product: CASSYSGLAGVSHEQYF.

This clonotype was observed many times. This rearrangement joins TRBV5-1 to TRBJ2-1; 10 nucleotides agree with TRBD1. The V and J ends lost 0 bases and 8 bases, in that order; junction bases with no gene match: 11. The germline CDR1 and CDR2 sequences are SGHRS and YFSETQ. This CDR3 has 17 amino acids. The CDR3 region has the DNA TGCGCCAGCAGCTTGGGGATCCGGGACAGGGGACGGGATGAGCAGTTCTTC. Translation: CASSLGIRDRGRDEQFF. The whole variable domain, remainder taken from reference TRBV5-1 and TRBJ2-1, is KAGVTQTPRYLIKTRGQQVTLSCSPISGHRSVSWYQQTPGQGLQFLFEYFSETQRNKGNFPGRFSGRQFSNSRSEMNVSTLELGDSALYLCASSLGIRDRGRDEQFFGPGTRLTVL.

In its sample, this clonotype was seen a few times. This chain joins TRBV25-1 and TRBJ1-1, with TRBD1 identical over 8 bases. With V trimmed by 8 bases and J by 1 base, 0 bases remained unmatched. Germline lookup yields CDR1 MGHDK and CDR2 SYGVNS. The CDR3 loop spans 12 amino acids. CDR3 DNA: TGTGCCAGCGGACAGGGGAACACTGAAGCTTTCTTT. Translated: CASGQGNTEAFF. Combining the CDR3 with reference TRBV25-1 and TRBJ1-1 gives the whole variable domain EADIYQTPRYLVIGTGKKITLECSQTMGHDKMYWYQQDPGMELHLIHYSYGVNSTEKGDLSSESTVSRIRTEHFPLTLESARPSHTSQYLCASGQGNTEAFFGQGTRLTVV.

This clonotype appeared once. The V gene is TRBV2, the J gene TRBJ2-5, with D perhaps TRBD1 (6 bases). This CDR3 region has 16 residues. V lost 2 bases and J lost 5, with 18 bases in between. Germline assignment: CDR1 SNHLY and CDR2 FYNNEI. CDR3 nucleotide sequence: TGTGCCAGCAGTGAAAGGACAGCTGGCCGTCGGGAGACCCAGTACTTC. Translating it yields CASSERTAGRRETQYF.

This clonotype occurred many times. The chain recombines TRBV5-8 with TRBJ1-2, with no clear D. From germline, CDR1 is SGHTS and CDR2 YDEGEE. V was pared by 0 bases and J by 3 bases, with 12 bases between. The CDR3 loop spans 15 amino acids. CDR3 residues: CASSLESSGDYGYTF. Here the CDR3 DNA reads TGTGCCAGCAGCTTGGAAAGTTCCGGGGACTATGGCTACACCTTC.

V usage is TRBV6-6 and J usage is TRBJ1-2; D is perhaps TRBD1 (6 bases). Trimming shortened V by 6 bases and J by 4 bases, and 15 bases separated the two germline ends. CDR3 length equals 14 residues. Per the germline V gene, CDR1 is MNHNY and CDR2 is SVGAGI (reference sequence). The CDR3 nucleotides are TGTGCCAGCAGCACACAGGGTCATGGCTATGGCTACACCTTC. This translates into CASSTQGHGYGYTF.

This CDR3 reads CASSVDSGQLYNEQFF. CDR3 bases: TGTGCCAGCAGCGTAGATAGTGGACAGCTCTACAATGAGCAGTTCTTC. This chain connects TRBV9 to TRBJ2-1; D is perhaps TRBD1 (6 bases). CDR1 is SGDLS and CDR2 is YYNGEE in the germline V gene. The CDR3 runs to 16 residues. The V end lost 0 bases, the J end lost 3 bases, and 13 bases lay between the germline ends.

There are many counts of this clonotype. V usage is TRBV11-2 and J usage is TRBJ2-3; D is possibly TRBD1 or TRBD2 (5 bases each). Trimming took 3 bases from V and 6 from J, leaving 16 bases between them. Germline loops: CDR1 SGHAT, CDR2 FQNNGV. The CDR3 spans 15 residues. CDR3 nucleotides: TGTGCCAGCAGCTTTACATCCGAGGGGCCCGATACGCAGTATTTT. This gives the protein CASSFTSEGPDTQYF.

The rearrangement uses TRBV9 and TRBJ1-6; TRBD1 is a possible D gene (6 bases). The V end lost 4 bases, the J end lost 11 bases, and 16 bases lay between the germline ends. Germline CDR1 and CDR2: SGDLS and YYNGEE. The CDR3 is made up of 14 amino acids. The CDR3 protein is CASSRGTTDPPLHF. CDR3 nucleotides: TGTGCCAGCAGCCGGGGGACAACGGATCCACCCCTCCACTTT.

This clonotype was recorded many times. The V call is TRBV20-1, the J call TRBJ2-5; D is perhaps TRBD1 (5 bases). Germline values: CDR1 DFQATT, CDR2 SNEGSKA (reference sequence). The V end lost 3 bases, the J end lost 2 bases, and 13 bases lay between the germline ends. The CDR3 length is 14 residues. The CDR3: CSASDNRRQETQYF. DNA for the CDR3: TGCAGTGCTAGCGATAACAGGAGACAAGAGACCCAGTACTTC.

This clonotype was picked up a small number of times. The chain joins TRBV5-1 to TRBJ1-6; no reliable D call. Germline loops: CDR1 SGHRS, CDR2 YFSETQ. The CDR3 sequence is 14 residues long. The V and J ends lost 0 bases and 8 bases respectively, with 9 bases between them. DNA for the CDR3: TGCGCCAGCAGCTTGGCCCCCGGAGATTCACCCCTCCACTTT. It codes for CASSLAPGDSPLHF.

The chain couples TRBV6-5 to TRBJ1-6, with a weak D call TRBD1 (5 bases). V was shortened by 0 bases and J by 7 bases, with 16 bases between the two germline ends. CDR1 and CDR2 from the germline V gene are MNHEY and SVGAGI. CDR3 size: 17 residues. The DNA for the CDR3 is TGTGCCAGCAGTTACTCGATCTGGCAGGGTAGCAATTCACCCCTCCACTTT. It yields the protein CASSYSIWQGSNSPLHF.

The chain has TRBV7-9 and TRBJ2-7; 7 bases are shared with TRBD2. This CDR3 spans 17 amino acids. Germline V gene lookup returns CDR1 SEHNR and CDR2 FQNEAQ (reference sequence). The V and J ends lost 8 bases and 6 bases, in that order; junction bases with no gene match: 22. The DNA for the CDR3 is TGTGCCAGCCGGGGGTTCGCGAACACCGGGAGGCTTAGCGAGCAGTACTTC. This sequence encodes CASRGFANTGRLSEQYF. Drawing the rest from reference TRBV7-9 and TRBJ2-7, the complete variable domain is DTGVSQNPRHKITKRGQNVTFRCDPISEHNRLYWYRQTLGQGPEFLTYFQNEAQLEKSRLLSDRFSAERPKGSFSTLEIQRTEQGDSAMYLCASRGFANTGRLSEQYFGPGTRLTVT.

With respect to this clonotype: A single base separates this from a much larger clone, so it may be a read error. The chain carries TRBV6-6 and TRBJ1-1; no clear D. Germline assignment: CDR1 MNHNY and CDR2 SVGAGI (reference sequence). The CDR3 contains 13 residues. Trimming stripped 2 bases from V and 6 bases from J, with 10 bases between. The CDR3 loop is CASSYSYRAEAFF. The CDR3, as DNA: TGTGCCAGCAGTTACAGTTATAGGGCTGAAGCTTTCTTT.

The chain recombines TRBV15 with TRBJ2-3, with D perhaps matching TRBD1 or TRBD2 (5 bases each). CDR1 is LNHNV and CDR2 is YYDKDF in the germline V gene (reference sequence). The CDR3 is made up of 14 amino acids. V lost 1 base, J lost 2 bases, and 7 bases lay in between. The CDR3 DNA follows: TGTGCCACCAGCAGAGTGGGACCCACAGATACGCAGTATTTT. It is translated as CATSRVGPTDTQYF.

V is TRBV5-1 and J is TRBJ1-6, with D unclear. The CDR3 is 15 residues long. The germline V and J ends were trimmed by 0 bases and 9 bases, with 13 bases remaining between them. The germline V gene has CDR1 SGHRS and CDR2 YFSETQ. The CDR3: CASSLEEGGRSPLHF. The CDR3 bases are TGCGCCAGCAGCTTGGAAGAGGGTGGGCGTTCACCCCTCCACTTT.

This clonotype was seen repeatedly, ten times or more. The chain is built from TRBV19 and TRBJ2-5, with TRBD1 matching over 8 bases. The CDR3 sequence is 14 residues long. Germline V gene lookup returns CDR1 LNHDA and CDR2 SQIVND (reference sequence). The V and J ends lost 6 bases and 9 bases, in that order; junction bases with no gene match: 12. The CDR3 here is CASRKQGVWEAQYF. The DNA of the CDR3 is TGTGCCAGTAGAAAACAGGGGGTGTGGGAGGCCCAGTACTTC.

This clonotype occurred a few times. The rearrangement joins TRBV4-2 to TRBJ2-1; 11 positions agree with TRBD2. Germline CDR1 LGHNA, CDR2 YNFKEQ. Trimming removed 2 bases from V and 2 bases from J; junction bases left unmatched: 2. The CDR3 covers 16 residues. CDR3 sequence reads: CASSQSTSGTYNEQFF. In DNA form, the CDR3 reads TGTGCCAGCAGCCAATCGACTAGCGGGACCTACAATGAGCAGTTCTTC.

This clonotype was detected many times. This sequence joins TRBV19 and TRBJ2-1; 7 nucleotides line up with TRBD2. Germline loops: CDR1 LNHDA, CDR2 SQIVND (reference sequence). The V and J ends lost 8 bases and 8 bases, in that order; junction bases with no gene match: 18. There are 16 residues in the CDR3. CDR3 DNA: TGTGCCAGTTCCCGCCGAACGGCGGGAGCCTTCGATGAGCAGTTCTTC. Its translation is CASSRRTAGAFDEQFF.

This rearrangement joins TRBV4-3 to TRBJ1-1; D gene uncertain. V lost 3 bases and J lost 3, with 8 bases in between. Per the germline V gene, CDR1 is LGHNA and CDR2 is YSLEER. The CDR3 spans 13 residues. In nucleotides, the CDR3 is TGCGCCAGCAGCCAGATTGGCTACACTGAAGCTTTCTTT. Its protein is CASSQIGYTEAFF.